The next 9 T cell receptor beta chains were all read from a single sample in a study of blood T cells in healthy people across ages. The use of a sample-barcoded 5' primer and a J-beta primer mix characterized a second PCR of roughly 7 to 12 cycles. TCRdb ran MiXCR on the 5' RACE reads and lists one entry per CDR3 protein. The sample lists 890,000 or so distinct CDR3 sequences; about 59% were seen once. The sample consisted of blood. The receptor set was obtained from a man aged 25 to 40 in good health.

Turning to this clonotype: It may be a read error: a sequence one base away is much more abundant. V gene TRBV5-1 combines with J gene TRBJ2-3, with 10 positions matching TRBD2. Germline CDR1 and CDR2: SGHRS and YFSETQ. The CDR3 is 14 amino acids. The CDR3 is CACSLPSGGDTQYF. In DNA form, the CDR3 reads TGCGCCTGCAGCTTACCTAGCGGGGGAGATACGCAGTATTTT.

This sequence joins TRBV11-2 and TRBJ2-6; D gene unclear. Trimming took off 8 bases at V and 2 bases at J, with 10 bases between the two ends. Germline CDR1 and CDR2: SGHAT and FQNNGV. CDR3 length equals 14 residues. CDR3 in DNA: TGTGCCAGCGACTCCTCCCCTGGGGCCAACGTCCTGACTTTC. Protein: CASDSSPGANVLTF.

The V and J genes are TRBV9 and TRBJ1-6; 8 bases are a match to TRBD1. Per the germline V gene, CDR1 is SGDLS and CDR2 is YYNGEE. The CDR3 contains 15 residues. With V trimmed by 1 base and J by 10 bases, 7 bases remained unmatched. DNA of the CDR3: TGTGCCAGCAGCGTACGGACAGGGACCAACTCACCCCTCCACTTT. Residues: CASSVRTGTNSPLHF.

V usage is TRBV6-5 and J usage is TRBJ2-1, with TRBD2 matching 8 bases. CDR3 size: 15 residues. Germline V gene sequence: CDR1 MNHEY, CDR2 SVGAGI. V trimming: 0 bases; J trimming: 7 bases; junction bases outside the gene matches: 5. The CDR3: CASSYSSGAFNEQFF. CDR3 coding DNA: TGTGCCAGCAGTTACTCTAGCGGGGCTTTTAATGAGCAGTTCTTC.

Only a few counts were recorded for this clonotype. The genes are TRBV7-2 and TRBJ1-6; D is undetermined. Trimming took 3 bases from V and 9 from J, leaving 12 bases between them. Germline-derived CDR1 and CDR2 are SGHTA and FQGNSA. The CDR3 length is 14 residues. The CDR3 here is CASSLLADGSPLHF. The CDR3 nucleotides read TGTGCCAGCAGCTTGTTGGCAGACGGTTCACCCCTCCACTTT.

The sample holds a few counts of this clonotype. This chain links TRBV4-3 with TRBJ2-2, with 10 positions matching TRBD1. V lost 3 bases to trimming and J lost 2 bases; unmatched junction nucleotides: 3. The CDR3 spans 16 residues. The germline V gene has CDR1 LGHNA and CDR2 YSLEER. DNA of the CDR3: TGCGCCAGCAGCCAGCGGACAGGGGGTAACACCGGGGAGCTGTTTTTT. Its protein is CASSQRTGGNTGELFF.

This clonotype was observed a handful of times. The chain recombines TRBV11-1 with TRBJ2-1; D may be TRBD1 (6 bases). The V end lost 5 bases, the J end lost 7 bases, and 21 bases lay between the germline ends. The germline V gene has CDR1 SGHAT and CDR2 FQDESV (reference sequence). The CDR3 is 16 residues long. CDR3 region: CASSNRIQQGRNEQFF. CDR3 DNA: TGTGCCAGCAGCAACCGAATCCAACAGGGACGGAATGAGCAGTTCTTC.

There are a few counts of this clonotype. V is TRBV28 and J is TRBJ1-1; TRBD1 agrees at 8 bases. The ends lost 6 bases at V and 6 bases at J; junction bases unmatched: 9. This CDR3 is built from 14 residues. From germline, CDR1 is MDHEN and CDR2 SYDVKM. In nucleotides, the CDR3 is TGTGCCAGCAGCCCCCCAGGGGGCGATTCTGAAGCTTTCTTT. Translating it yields CASSPPGGDSEAFF.

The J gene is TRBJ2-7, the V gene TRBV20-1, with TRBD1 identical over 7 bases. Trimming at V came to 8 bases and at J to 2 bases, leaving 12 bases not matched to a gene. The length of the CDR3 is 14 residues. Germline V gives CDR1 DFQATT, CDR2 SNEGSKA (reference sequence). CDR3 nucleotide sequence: TGCAGTTCAGAGACAGGGACGGGTCCCTACGAGCAGTACTTC. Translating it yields CSSETGTGPYEQYF.